This T cell receptor (beta chain) was captured in a study of T cells in Graves' hyperthyroidism and ophthalmopathy. When ophthalmopathy did not progress within 18 months, Graves' hyperthyroidism was considered stable. Used for diagnoses were clinical symptoms, serum thyroxine and TRAb, thyroid ultrasound and orbital computed tomography. There were TCR beta CDR3 regions amplified from RNA transcripts. The HTBI primer set served for first-round RT-PCR of the TCR CDR3. TCRdb re-derived calls from the multiplex PCR reads in MiXCR, one entry per CDR3 protein. The sample includes fewer than 55,000 distinct CDR3 sequences, 54% of them seen just once. As regards this clonotype: Its antigen is as yet unknown.

Findings and limits, study-wide: Most clonotypes expanded in thyroid above 0.001 were likewise present in blood.

CDR1 is SQVTM, CDR2 ANQGSEA, per germline. The V end was cut by 1 base, the J end by 6 bases, with 15 bases between. The CDR3 consists of 14 residues. The chain employs TRBV29-1 and TRBJ2-5; possible D gene TRBD2, 6 bases. Sequenced input: peripheral blood or thyroid tissue (not recorded which). The clonotype originates from a man younger than 30 with Graves' hyperthyroidism. This CDR3 is CSVEGAGLGQTQYF. The CDR3 nucleotides read TGCAGCGTTGAAGGGGCGGGGCTGGGTCAGACCCAGTACTTC.